The sequence of this T cell receptor (beta chain) was determined in a study of blood T cell repertoires in COVID-19. This CDR3 region has 18 residues. The V and J ends lost 0 bases and 2 bases, in that order; junction bases with no gene match: 12. Per the germline V gene, CDR1 is LGHDT and CDR2 is YNNKEL (reference sequence). Profiling relied on immunoSEQ multiplex PCR, and the TCRdb table lists in-frame clones only, not all of them. The sample contains 400,000 or so clones, 80% to 95% of which appear only once. The chain uses TRBV3-1 (or the pseudogene TRBV3-2) and TRBJ1-2, with TRBD1 matching 7 bases. Sequenced sample: PBMCs or T cells enriched from blood (not recorded which). The clonotype was recovered from a man younger than 35 who had recovered from COVID-19. The CDR3 DNA reads as TGTGCCAGCAGCCAAGATGAGGGTTCGGGGACAGCCAACTATGGCTACACCTTC. Protein: CASSQDEGSGTANYGYTF.